Included here is one TCR beta chain sequence, with context. The target antigen is unknown. One junction end does not reproduce the germline sequence, and a read error may be involved. The record originates from a study of T cell repertoires in cytomegalovirus infection. Study background: The public TCR beta signatures pointed to both CMV infection and matching HLA type. Findings of the study overall: Using cumulative public TCR beta family frequency, the authors identified those who carried CMV together with the relevant HLA. Predominance within the ex vivo response was attributable to HLA-C-restricted CMV-specific TCR beta clonotypes.

Each CDR3 protein gets one entry after TCRdb re-called the reads with MiXCR. In the table there are 630,000 or so distinct CDR3 sequences, approximately 24% of which are singletons. The CDR3 loop spans 14 amino acids. Germline assignment: CDR1 MDHEN and CDR2 SYDVKM. The clonotype comes from a human donor in good health (CMV status not recorded). Some clones in this sample may be carry-over from other donors' samples. This sequence joins TRBV28 and TRBJ2-1; a weak D match, TRBD1 (5 bases). Sequencing was performed on CD8+ T cells from PBMCs. CDR3 nucleotide sequence: TGTGCCAACAGTTTTGGTACAGGTTACAATGAGCAGTTCTTC. Protein sequence: CANSFGTGYNEQFF.